The source of this TCR beta chain is a study of blood T cells in healthy people across ages. General study findings and limits: Both higher diversity and more naive CD4+ cells marked long-lived donors when set against aged donors.

Primers used in a second PCR of about 7 to 12 cycles were a sample-barcoded 5' primer and a J-beta primer mix. CDR3-containing paired-end reads numbered at least 2.5 million in each sample. Via MiXCR, TCRdb re-called the 5' RACE reads, giving one row per CDR3 protein. The repertoire includes roughly 1,700,000 distinct CDR3 sequences, about 30% of them detected once, and roughly 8% sits in the top ten. This clonotype was observed once. Its cognate antigen is unknown. The V end was cut by 10 bases, the J end by 5 bases, with 12 bases between. Germline CDR1 is SNHLY and CDR2 is FYNNEI. The CDR3 runs to 13 residues.

Sequencing used blood. The clonotype was recovered from a young woman in good health. The chain couples TRBV2 to TRBJ1-6; D gene unclear. In DNA form, the CDR3 reads TGTGCCACCATAGAAGGGAATAATTCACCCCTCCACTTT. It encodes CATIEGNNSPLHF.